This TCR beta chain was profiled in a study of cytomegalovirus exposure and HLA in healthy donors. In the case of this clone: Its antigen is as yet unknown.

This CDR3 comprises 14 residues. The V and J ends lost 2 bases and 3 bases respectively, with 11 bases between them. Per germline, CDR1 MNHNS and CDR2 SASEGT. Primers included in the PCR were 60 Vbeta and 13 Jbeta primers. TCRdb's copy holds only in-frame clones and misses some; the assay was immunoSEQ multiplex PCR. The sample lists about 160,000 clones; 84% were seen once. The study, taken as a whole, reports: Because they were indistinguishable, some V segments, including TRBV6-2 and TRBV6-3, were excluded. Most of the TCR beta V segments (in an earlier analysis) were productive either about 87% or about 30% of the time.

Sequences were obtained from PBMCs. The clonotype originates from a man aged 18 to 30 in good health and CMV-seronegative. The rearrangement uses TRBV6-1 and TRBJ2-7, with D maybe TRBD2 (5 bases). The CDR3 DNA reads TGTGCCAGCAGTGAATACGGGGTCGACTACGAGCAGTACTTC. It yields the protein CASSEYGVDYEQYF.